This TCR beta chain came from a study of cytotoxic CD8 clonotypes in ibrutinib-treated CLL. Whole-study context: Response specimens were obtained following a median treatment duration of roughly 11 months, with a range of 6 to 36. Broader study findings: Clonality was elevated at ibrutinib response and had returned toward baseline at progression.

Targeted sequencing depth ranged from 1 in 200,000 to 1 in 1 million T cells. TCRdb's copy holds only in-frame clones and misses some; the assay was immunoSEQ multiplex PCR. The table records 250,000 to 350,000 clones, roughly three quarters of them present only once. A word on this clone: Its antigen is not identified.

The specimen was PBMCs, collected at disease progression, from a patient treated with ibrutinib. The source is a human donor with chronic lymphocytic leukemia.

In nucleotides, the CDR3 is TGTGCCAGCAGTGAAGCTCGAGGGGTGAACACTGAAGCTTTCTTT. Translated: CASSEARGVNTEAFF. The gene calls are TRBV2 and TRBJ1-1, with D tentatively TRBD1 (5 bases). V lost 0 bases and J 0 bases, leaving 8 bases between the germline ends. The CDR3 contains 15 residues. Germline V gene data show CDR1 as SNHLY and CDR2 as FYNNEI.